Listed below are T cell receptor beta chains from one sample, sequenced in a study of control samples from healthy donors and cancer patients. Produced via immunoSEQ multiplex PCR; TCRdb's table is partial and in-frame only. The sample comprises more than 100,000 clones, roughly 91% of which are singletons, and 6.5% to 9.5% rests with the top ten. Sample: PBMCs. All receptors come from a man between 45 and 60 years old with head and neck cancer. Each CDR3 is given with its conserved first and last residue. The D gene is left open where the match is weak. Size is omitted from some rows. Given values are once, few, many or a class for expanded clones.

j_gene,v_gene,len,abundance,d_gene,CDR3nt,CDR3aa
TRBJ1-1,TRBV10-1,13,.,TRBD1,TGCGCCAGCAGGGAGGACAGGGGCACTGAAGCTTTCTTT,CASREDRGTEAFF
TRBJ1-6,TRBV9,16,once,TRBD1,TGTGCCAGCAGCGTAGCCTCCGGGACAGATAATTCACCCCTCCACTTT,CASSVASGTDNSPLHF
TRBJ1-3,TRBV30,15,.,.,TGTGCCTGGAGTGTAACGGGGGGTTCTGGAAACACCATATATTTT,CAWSVTGGSGNTIYF
TRBJ2-1,TRBV5-1,14,.,.,TGCGCCAGCAGAGGCTCCGGAGCCTACAATGAGCAGTTCTTC,CASRGSGAYNEQFF
TRBJ2-1,TRBV5-1,15,.,.,TGCGCCAGCAGCCTCCTACCGGGGATCGTCAATGAGCAGTTCTTC,CASSLLPGIVNEQFF
TRBJ1-1,TRBV5-4,12,.,.,TGTGCCAGCAGCTTCGGACAGATTGAAGCTTTCTTT,CASSFGQIEAFF
TRBJ2-7,TRBV4-1,14,.,.,TGCGCCAGCAGCCAAGACCCAGGATCCTACGAGCAGTACTTC,CASSQDPGSYEQYF
TRBJ2-5,TRBV18,13,.,TRBD2,TGTGCCAGCTCACCGGGAGGGGAAGAAACCCAGTACTTC,CASSPGGEETQYF
TRBJ1-2,TRBV28,13,.,.,TGTGCCAGCAGACAAGGGCCAGGGATTGGCTACACCTTC,CASRQGPGIGYTF
TRBJ2-3,TRBV7-9,14,.,TRBD1,TGTGCCAGCAGCTTAAGGGGGCAGGCAGATACGCAGTATTTT,CASSLRGQADTQYF
TRBJ2-2,TRBV29-1,14,.,TRBD1,TGCAGCGTTCTCGCCAGGGGGCTCGCCGGGGAGCTGTTTTTT,CSVLARGLAGELFF
TRBJ2-1,TRBV2,16,.,TRBD1,TGTGCCAGCAGTGAGGGGGACAGGGGGCCCTACAATGAGCAGTTCTTC,CASSEGDRGPYNEQFF
TRBJ2-7,TRBV11-1,14,.,TRBD1,TGTGCCAGCAGCTCGAGGGGACAGGGGAGAGAGCAGTACTTC,CASSSRGQGREQYF
TRBJ1-1,TRBV11-1,15,.,.,TGTGCCAGCAGCCTAGGACGGGGATATGACACTGAAGCTTTCTTT,CASSLGRGYDTEAFF
TRBJ1-5,TRBV19,15,.,TRBD1,TGTGCCAGTAGTATCCAGGGACAGCAATCGATGCCCCAGCATTTT,CASSIQGQQSMPQHF
TRBJ1-5,TRBV28,17,.,.,TGTGCCAGCAGTTCCCAGGACAGTTCTTATAGCAATCAGCCCCAGCATTTT,CASSSQDSSYSNQPQHF
TRBJ1-1,TRBV28,14,few,.,TGTGCCAGCAATCCGACGGTGGGGAACACTGAAGCTTTCTTT,CASNPTVGNTEAFF
TRBJ2-7,TRBV6-5,15,.,TRBD2,TGTGCCAGTCGAATGACTAGCGGGCGAACCTACGAGCAGTACTTC,CASRMTSGRTYEQYF